The clone carrying this T cell receptor (beta chain) has at least ten counts. Its antigen remains unidentified. The data derive from a study of beta chain features in type 1 diabetes. CDR1 and CDR2 from the germline V gene are SNHLY and FYNNEI. The CDR3 extends over 14 amino acids. V was shortened by 3 bases and J by 2 bases, with 8 bases between the two germline ends. Regarding the study as a whole: Moderate yet significant TCRB CDR3 shortening was seen in Type 1 diabetes patients in all four CD4+ subsets.

Expressed TCRB transcripts were sequenced because the entire RNA isolate underwent reverse transcription. Data came from immunoSEQ multiplex PCR; TCRdb stores just in-frame clones and leaves some out. The table lists approximately 130,000 clones, roughly a sixth of them singletons, with 2.6% in the top ten. This chain links TRBV2 with TRBJ1-5, with a possible D match to TRBD1 (5 bases). This TCR was recovered from a young man with type 1 diabetes. The sequenced sample consisted of central memory CD4+ T cells from blood. The chain's CDR3 is CASSDRVGNQPQHF. CDR3 bases: TGTGCCAGCAGTGACAGGGTGGGCAATCAGCCCCAGCATTTT.